This TCR beta chain is drawn from a study of blood T cell repertoires in COVID-19. CDR3 length: 15 amino acids. CDR1 is LNHDA and CDR2 is SQIVND in the germline V gene (reference sequence). V lost 6 bases, J lost 2 bases, and 13 bases lay in between. Method: immunoSEQ multiplex PCR; TCRdb's copy keeps in-frame clones and lacks some. The sample has 200,000 to 250,000 clones; 80% to 90% are singletons. The chain is built from TRBV19 and TRBJ1-4; TRBD1 is a possible D gene (6 bases). The source material was peripheral blood. This receptor was taken from an elderly man with acute or convalescent COVID-19. This chain's CDR3 is CASSDGTPTNEKLFF. CDR3 in DNA: TGTGCCAGTAGCGACGGGACACCCACTAATGAAAAACTGTTTTTT.